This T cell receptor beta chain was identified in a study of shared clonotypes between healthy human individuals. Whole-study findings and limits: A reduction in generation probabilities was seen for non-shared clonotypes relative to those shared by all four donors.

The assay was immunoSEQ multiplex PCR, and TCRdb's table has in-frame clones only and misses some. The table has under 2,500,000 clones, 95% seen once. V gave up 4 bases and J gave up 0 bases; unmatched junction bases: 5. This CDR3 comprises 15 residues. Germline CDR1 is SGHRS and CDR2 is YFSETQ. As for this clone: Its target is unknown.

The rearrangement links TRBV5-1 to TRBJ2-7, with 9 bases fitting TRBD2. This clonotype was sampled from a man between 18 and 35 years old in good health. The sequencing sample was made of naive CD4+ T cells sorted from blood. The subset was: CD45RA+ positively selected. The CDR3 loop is CASSVGLATSYEQYF. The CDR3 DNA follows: TGCGCCAGCAGCGTTGGACTAGCGACCTCCTACGAGCAGTACTTC.